The clone carrying this T cell receptor beta chain has a handful of counts. These data are taken from a study of blood T cell repertoires in COVID-19. The overall study: The origin of the acute and convalescent COVID-19 samples was the United States, Italy and Spain. PBMCs, B-cell-depleted T cells, or T cells were the source of the cDNA or gDNA that made up the material.

Per the original data handling: Reference gene primer amplification in the assay estimated nucleated cell counts. TCRdb's copy holds only in-frame clones and misses some; the assay was immunoSEQ multiplex PCR. The V and J calls and clone size come from that table; D and trimming were worked out from the DNA. The table shows tens of thousands of clones, with roughly four fifths occurring only once. The junction had 9 bases not matched to a gene; V was cut back by 5 bases and J by 4 bases. CDR3 length equals 15 residues. CDR1 MNHEY and CDR2 SVGAGI come from the germline V gene. Sequenced: peripheral blood. The chain recombines TRBV6-5 with TRBJ2-7; 9 bases agree with TRBD1. The clonotype comes from a human donor in a cohort sampled during active COVID-19. The chain's CDR3 is CASSRTGTGKYEQYF. CDR3 sequence (DNA): TGTGCCAGCAGTAGAACCGGGACAGGGAAGTACGAGCAGTACTTC.